This TCR beta chain was documented in a study of blood T cell repertoires in COVID-19. Study details: The cDNA or gDNA used as material had been derived from T cells, B-cell-depleted T cells, or PBMCs.

TCRdb's table, derived via immunoSEQ multiplex PCR, lists solely in-frame clones and lacks some. Here the sample spans 450,000 to 500,000 clones, 80% to 90% being singletons. Trimming pared 10 bases from V and 0 bases from J, leaving 16 bases between. Germline values: CDR1 LNHDA, CDR2 SQIVND (reference sequence). There are 15 residues in the CDR3. The clonotype comes from a human donor in a cohort sampled during active COVID-19. The source material was peripheral blood. The V and J genes are TRBV19 and TRBJ2-4, with D perhaps matching TRBD1 (6 bases). This CDR3 is CATSPDSLAKNIQYF. CDR3 nucleotides: TGTGCCACCTCACCGGACAGCCTAGCCAAAAACATTCAGTACTTC.